This entry is about one T cell receptor beta chain. This clone was found a few times. Its specific antigen is unknown. It has no much larger one-base neighbor in the sample; base qualities were not kept. Healthy HIV-negative adults with no recently reported acute infections or vaccinations were included as donors. Every donor was a Caucasian adult residing in Nashville, Tennessee, USA. CD4+ T cells were enriched by magnetic negative selection; naive cells were then positively selected on CD45RA, and the negative fraction formed the memory subset. Blood was obtained by leukapheresis, after which PBMCs were separated by Ficoll-Histopaque density gradient centrifugation and cryopreserved in liquid nitrogen vapor phase. Analytical flow cytometry was used to check the purity and quantity of every magnetically sorted T cell population. From each sorted fraction, genomic DNA was isolated and quantified by UV absorbance on a Nanodrop 2000c.

TCR CDR3 regions were amplified from genomic DNA by multiplex PCR using the deep immunoSEQ assay. Extracted genomic DNA from each cell subset was distributed evenly across all wells of several immunoSEQ 96-well plates, and each plate was treated as a replicate. For sorted subsets, approximately 200 ng of genomic DNA, equivalent to roughly 30,000 T cell genomes, went into each replicate PCR. Purified libraries were measured with a Qubit 3.0 fluorometer, size-checked on a Bioanalyzer 2100, and measured again with the KAPA Library Quantification kit. Each immunoSEQ 96-well plate was sequenced on its own single-read 150-cycle Illumina NextSeq 550 flow cell. In the paper's pipeline: The immunoSEQ output contained only junctional sequences without quality scores, so filtering could not match that applied to full-length reads. Sequences were annotated with PyIR, a Python wrapper for IgBLAST v1.9, and V/J genes and CDR3 were assigned using IMGT germline references. Reads were filtered out if the reads had weak V/J assignments (E-value above 1e-6), no CDR3, stop codons, out-of-frame junctions, or ambiguous translated residues. V3J clonotypes were defined as sequences sharing the same inferred V gene, J gene, and CDR3 amino acid sequence. Percentage overlap between repertoires was calculated by dividing the number of shared unique clonotypes by the size of the smaller repertoire. Repertoire richness was assessed with RTK rarefaction, the Chao1 estimator, and Recon v2.1 estimates of unobserved clonotypes. OLGA was used to compute generation probabilities for all TCRbeta clonotypes that the gDNA method yielded from a handful of donors. TCRdb provides this immuneACCESS table in a form limited to in-frame rearrangements. Some clones are lacking; in checked studies, under half of them reflect an unresolved V gene, and why the rest are absent is not known. V and J calls and clone size are as listed in that table; D and trimming were resolved from the DNA. In this sample the table shows more than 2,000,000 clones, 93% of which occur a single time. Roughly 0.36% of the sample lies in the top ten.

The data were obtained in a study of shared clonotypes between healthy human individuals (dated by TCRdb to the early 2020s). Background on the whole study: Three men and a couple of women, aged 18 to 49 years, made up the cohort. For each donor, CD4 naive and CD4 memory were each given three plates, CD8 naive was given two plates, and CD8 memory was given one plate. To estimate repertoire size and how much clonotype sharing occurs between individuals, the study deeply sequenced the blood TCR repertoires of 5 or 6 healthy adults. Different laboratories and diverse techniques were used to prepare libraries and sequence TCR repertoires, to increase sequencing depth and limit assay-specific biases. Each donor's leukapheresis produced roughly between about 0.85 and 10 billion PBMCs. The investigation overall reported the following: Pairwise subsampling indicated that sequencing depth was expected to affect the degree of clonotype sharing among donors. Naive subsets generally had larger estimated clonotype richness than memory subsets did. Sharing across several donors was observed for 4.5% to 6.5% of naive CD4, less than 4% of naive CD8, 2% to 2.5% of memory CD4, and around 0.4% of memory CD8 clonotypes. Sampling was restricted to blood, and TCR repertoires in tissue are likely to differ from TCR repertoires in blood. Clonotypes shared by all four sorted-subset donors showed higher generation probabilities than non-shared clonotypes. Even with the large sequencing depth, rarefaction of the sorted-subset datasets indicated that sequencing was incomplete. The small number of donors limited the genetic and exposure-history diversity represented.

CDR1 and CDR2 were assigned from the germline V gene as MNHEY and SVGAGI. Including cysteine and phenylalanine, the CDR3 has 13 amino acids. The CDR3 DNA has 39 bases and is translated from base 1. V drops 6 bases and J drops 7 bases, leaving 13 bases in between. The V gene is TRBV6-5 and the J gene is TRBJ2-4; the D gene is perhaps TRBD1 or TRBD2, each of them matching over 5 bases. The sequence came from a man aged 18 to 30 in good health. Some clones in this sample may be carry-over from other donors' samples. Sequencing was done on a sample of naive CD4+ T cells from PBMCs. Explained via the paper, the cell subset or site label denotes: CD45RA+ positively selected. The bases read TGTGCCAGCAGGCCATTGGGGGAGAACATTCAGTACTTC. It specifies CASRPLGENIQYF.